Included here is one T cell receptor (beta chain) sequence, with context. Its antigen is not yet known. It has no much larger one-base neighbor in the sample; base qualities were not kept. V sheds 8 bases and J sheds 8 bases, leaving 13 bases between their ends. The germline V gene encodes CDR1 SGHAT and CDR2 FQNNGV. From the cysteine up to the phenylalanine, the CDR3 has a length of 12 residues. Left in the record is the CDR3 DNA by itself, 36 bases read in frame from the first base. This record belongs to a study of breast tumors, draining lymph nodes, adjacent tissues (dated by TCRdb to about 2016). Looking at the study overall: The study compared TCR beta repertoires across tumor, adjacent nontumor tissue and axillary lymph nodes from breast cancer patients. The study was designed to assess the relationships and possible T-cell exchange between tumor, surrounding tissue and draining lymph node repertoires in human breast cancer. Overall results and qualifications from the work: Tumor and nontumor tissue repertoires were found to be significantly more similar in luminal-like than in basal-like breast cancer. The data were considered consistent with most tumor T cells being derived from the lymph node and subsequently expanding within tumor tissue. Tumors showed preferential V and J gene usage, and their T-cell repertoire diversity fell below that of lymph nodes yet above that of nontumor tissue. The conclusion that tumor T cells originate in lymph nodes was presented as consistent with a hypothesis rather than as directly demonstrated.

Lymph node samples were obtained from the axillary draining lymph nodes of breast cancer patients. For sequencing, an Illumina HiSeq 2000 was employed. TCR beta chain libraries were generated by multiplex PCR amplification. High-throughput sequencing was used to analyze the amplified TCR beta chain products. TCRdb reworked the public reads: Q25 trimming with fastp, MiXCR clone assembly, productive beta chains retained. Here each entry gathers all rows of one CDR3 protein and keeps the most common genes and DNA. For this sample the table gives more than 85,000 distinct CDR3 sequences, of which around 20% were detected only once. Approximately 1.3% of the sample goes to the ten largest clones.

This receptor chain uses TRBV11-2 and TRBJ2-1; there is no confident call for the D gene. Sequenced material: axillary lymph node tissue. This TCR was sampled from a female donor with breast cancer. Some clones in this sample may be carry-over from other donors' samples. The CDR3 corresponds to CASGYLGYEQFF. At the DNA level, the sequence is TGTGCCAGCGGCTACCTGGGCTATGAGCAGTTCTTC. The CDR3 plus the reference TRBV11-2 and TRBJ2-1 genes for the other parts give the full variable domain: EAGVAQSPRYKIIEKRQSVAFWCNPISGHATLYWYQQILGQGPKLLIQFQNNGVVDDSQLPKDRFSAERLKGVDSTLKIQPAKLEDSAVYLCASGYLGYEQFFGPGTRLTVL.